The 24 T cell receptor beta chains given below trace back to one sample, sequenced in a study of shared clonotypes between healthy human individuals. Data came from immunoSEQ multiplex PCR; TCRdb stores just in-frame clones and leaves some out. This sample yields some 1.4 million clones, of which approximately 97% are seen a single time; roughly 1.2% belongs to the top ten. The sample taken for sequencing was naive CD4+ T cells sorted from blood. The subset: CD45RA+ positively selected. Every receptor here comes from a man aged 30 to 45 in good health.

The chain uses TRBV5-6 and TRBJ2-5; the match to TRBD1 covers 7 bases. J gave up 3 bases and V 7 bases, and 9 bases lay outside the gene matches. The CDR3 is made up of 14 amino acids. Germline-derived CDR1 and CDR2 are SGHDT and YYEEEE. CDR3 residues: CASDKTGTEETQYF. The CDR3 nucleotides are TGTGCCAGCGACAAGACCGGGACAGAAGAGACCCAGTACTTC. The full variable domain, its missing parts supplied by reference TRBV5-6 and TRBJ2-5, is DAGVTQSPTHLIKTRGQQVTLRCSPKSGHDTVSWYQQALGQGPQFIFQYYEEEERQRGNFPDRFSGHQFPNYSSELNVNALLLGDSALYLCASDKTGTEETQYFGPGTRLLVL.

V is TRBV19 and J is TRBJ2-2; possible D gene TRBD1, 5 bases. The V gene's germline CDR1 is LNHDA and CDR2 SQIVND (reference sequence). Trimming removed 6 bases from V and 4 bases from J, with 15 bases in between. CDR3 size: 15 residues. This chain's CDR3 is CASSTRPRATGELFF. The CDR3 region has the DNA TGTGCCAGTAGCACCCGGCCCAGGGCCACCGGGGAGCTGTTTTTT. The variable domain in full, completed from reference TRBV19 and TRBJ2-2, reads DGGITQSPKYLFRKEGQNVTLSCEQNLNHDAMYWYRQDPGQGLRLIYYSQIVNDFQKGDIAEGYSVSREKKESFPLTVTSAQKNPTAFYLCASSTRPRATGELFFGEGSRLTVL.

This chain uses TRBV6-5 with TRBJ2-7; 7 bases match TRBD2. This CDR3 is built from 16 residues. The V and J ends lost 3 bases and 3 bases, in that order; junction bases with no gene match: 11. CDR1 is MNHEY, CDR2 SVGAGI, per germline. CDR3 bases: TGTGCCAGCAGTTATTCTTCCGGGACTACGCTCTACGAGCAGTACTTC. Its protein is CASSYSSGTTLYEQYF.

The chain joins TRBV7-6 to TRBJ1-1, with D maybe TRBD1 (6 bases). V lost 3 bases to trimming and J lost 4 bases, with 9 bases between them. The CDR3 has 13 amino acids. Germline lookup yields CDR1 SGHVS and CDR2 FNYEAQ. The chain's CDR3 is CASSLGQTTEAFF. CDR3 bases: TGTGCCAGCAGCTTGGGACAAACCACTGAAGCTTTCTTT.

The V gene is TRBV5-4, the J gene TRBJ2-4; D is uncertain. The V end lost 0 bases, the J end lost 5 bases, and 12 bases lay between the germline ends. The CDR3 totals 15 residues. Germline loops: CDR1 SGHNT, CDR2 YYREEE (reference sequence). The CDR3 here is CASSLGRSRQNIQYF. CDR3 sequence (DNA): TGTGCCAGCAGCTTGGGACGCAGTCGGCAAAACATTCAGTACTTC.

The V and J genes are TRBV5-4 and TRBJ2-5; 11 bases align to TRBD1. In germline, CDR1 is SGHNT, CDR2 YYREEE (reference sequence). The CDR3 extends over 16 amino acids. The junction had 10 bases not matched to a gene; V was cut back by 4 bases and J by 5 bases. The CDR3 sequence is CASSRQLRDRGETQYF. The CDR3 nucleotides are TGTGCCAGCAGCAGGCAGCTCCGGGACAGGGGGGAGACCCAGTACTTC.

The rearrangement joins TRBV5-1 to TRBJ2-3; the match to TRBD2 covers 13 bases. The germline V gene has CDR1 SGHRS and CDR2 YFSETQ. The V and J ends lost 4 bases and 1 base, in that order; junction bases with no gene match: 6. The CDR3 is 17 amino acids. CDR3 in amino acids: CASSPHGTSGGTDTQYF. The CDR3 DNA follows: TGCGCCAGCAGCCCGCACGGGACTAGCGGGGGCACAGATACGCAGTATTTT.

The V and J genes are TRBV11-2 and TRBJ1-2, with D hard to call. The germline gives CDR1 SGHAT, CDR2 FQNNGV. The CDR3 covers 13 residues. Trimming pared 2 bases from V and 1 base from J, leaving 5 bases between. The CDR3 spells CASSLLYNYGYTF. Here the CDR3 DNA reads TGTGCCAGCAGCTTACTGTATAACTATGGCTACACCTTC.

The rearrangement uses TRBV27 and TRBJ2-3; D is undetermined. The CDR3 covers 12 residues. Trimming took 4 bases from V and 5 from J, leaving 7 bases between them. The germline V gene has CDR1 MNHEY and CDR2 SMNVEV (reference sequence). CDR3 in amino acids: CASSYKGDTQYF. CDR3 coding DNA: TGTGCCAGCAGTTATAAAGGAGATACGCAGTATTTT.

This chain uses TRBV2 with TRBJ2-7, with 7 bases identical to TRBD1. There are 17 residues in the CDR3. V trimming: 2 bases; J trimming: 3 bases; junction bases outside the gene matches: 13. Germline loops: CDR1 SNHLY, CDR2 FYNNEI. The CDR3 here is CASSERIIVGQLYEQYF. Here the CDR3 DNA reads TGTGCCAGCAGTGAACGAATAATAGTGGGACAGCTCTACGAGCAGTACTTC.

The chain uses TRBV5-1 and TRBJ2-1, with D possibly TRBD2 on 5 matching bases. The V gene lost 4 bases and the J gene lost 3 bases, with 11 bases spanning the gap. Germline-derived CDR1 and CDR2 are SGHRS and YFSETQ. This CDR3 region has 14 residues. As DNA, the CDR3 is TGCGCCAGCAGCCTCGAGACTATCTACAATGAGCAGTTCTTC. Its protein product is CASSLETIYNEQFF.

This chain uses TRBV7-6 with TRBJ2-3; D unclear. From germline, CDR1 is SGHVS and CDR2 FNYEAQ. The CDR3 has 12 residues. V was clipped by 3 bases and J by 3 bases, with 4 bases between them. The CDR3 here is CASSFSTDTQYF. In DNA, the CDR3 is TGTGCCAGCAGCTTTAGTACAGATACGCAGTATTTT.

The chain joins TRBV7-2 to TRBJ1-3; TRBD1 is a possible D gene (5 bases). There are 16 residues in the CDR3. Trimming shortened V by 3 bases and J by 0 bases, and 12 bases separated the two germline ends. Germline assignment: CDR1 SGHTA and CDR2 FQGNSA. DNA for the CDR3: TGTGCCAGCAGCTTCCAGGGCGGATTCTCTGGAAACACCATATATTTT. Residues: CASSFQGGFSGNTIYF.

CDR3 coding DNA: TGTGCCAGCAGTTCCCCGAGCGGGAAGTCTTACAATGAGCAGTTCTTC. It is translated as CASSSPSGKSYNEQFF. This chain connects TRBV6-6 to TRBJ2-1; TRBD2 matches 7 bases. With 4 bases clipped from V and 4 bases from J, the junction kept 10 bases outside the gene matches. The CDR3 has 16 residues. The germline V gene encodes CDR1 MNHNY and CDR2 SVGAGI (reference sequence).

The rearrangement uses TRBV19 and TRBJ2-7; tentative D call: TRBD1 (5 bases). The germline V gene encodes CDR1 LNHDA and CDR2 SQIVND (reference sequence). Trimming left V 2 bases short and J 3 bases short, with 14 bases between. The CDR3 is made up of 15 amino acids. The CDR3 region has the DNA TGTGCCAGTAGTATATCGCCTCAGGGTCGCTACGAGCAGTACTTC. As protein: CASSISPQGRYEQYF.

Only one count was recorded for this clone. The DNA of the CDR3 is TGTGCCAGCACTCAAGGGGGTCGGGAGCAGTACTTC. Amino acid sequence: CASTQGGREQYF. V and J are TRBV2 and TRBJ2-7, with a weak D call TRBD1 (6 bases). The ends were cut back, 7 bases at V and 7 bases at J, with 14 bases in the middle. Germline CDR1 is SNHLY and CDR2 is FYNNEI. This CDR3 is built from 12 residues.

V is TRBV29-1 and J is TRBJ2-7, with TRBD1 matching 7 bases. The CDR3 extends over 12 amino acids. Trimming took 7 bases from V and 2 from J; bases not matched to a gene: 5. In germline, CDR1 is SQVTM, CDR2 ANQGSEA. CDR3 region: CSAQQGPYEQYF. The CDR3, as DNA: TGCAGCGCCCAACAGGGGCCCTACGAGCAGTACTTC.

This clone came up once. In DNA, the CDR3 is TGTGCCAGCAGTTTATTAATACAGGGGAATGAGCAGTACTTC. This gives the protein CASSLLIQGNEQYF. The rearrangement links TRBV28 to TRBJ2-7; 7 nucleotides align to TRBD1. The germline V gene encodes CDR1 MDHEN and CDR2 SYDVKM. The ends lost 1 base at V and 7 bases at J; junction bases unmatched: 7. This CDR3 region has 14 residues.

The rearrangement uses TRBV29-1 and TRBJ2-7, with D unresolved. V gave up 4 bases and J gave up 5 bases, with 12 bases separating them. Germline V lookup: CDR1 SQVTM, CDR2 ANQGSEA. The CDR3 runs to 12 residues. The CDR3 region is CSVVLAPHEQYF. The CDR3 nucleotides read TGCAGCGTTGTATTAGCTCCCCACGAGCAGTACTTC.

This chain joins TRBV2 and TRBJ2-7; D possibly matches TRBD1 or TRBD2 (5 bases each). The CDR3 contains 13 residues. V shed 9 bases and J shed 5 bases, with 17 bases lying between them. Germline V gene lookup returns CDR1 SNHLY and CDR2 FYNNEI. CDR3 protein: CASQDGTPHEQYF. CDR3 nucleotide sequence: TGTGCCAGTCAGGACGGGACCCCCCACGAGCAGTACTTC.

The J gene is TRBJ1-1, the V gene TRBV28; D unclear. Trimming left V 3 bases short and J 5 bases short, with 10 bases between. The germline V gene encodes CDR1 MDHEN and CDR2 SYDVKM. There are 13 residues in the CDR3. The CDR3: CASSFPERTEAFF. The CDR3 region has the DNA TGTGCCAGCAGTTTCCCCGAAAGGACTGAAGCTTTCTTT.

A word on this clone: This same CDR3 is encoded by further DNA sequences in the sample. The V call is TRBV18, the J call TRBJ1-5; possible D gene TRBD1, 6 bases. V lost 2 bases and J 4 bases, leaving 9 bases between the germline ends. The germline CDR1 and CDR2 sequences are KGHSH and LQKENI. The CDR3 length is 14 residues. CDR3 sequence reads: CASSPRQGNQPQHF. CDR3 nucleotides: TGTGCCAGCTCACCAAGGCAGGGGAATCAGCCCCAGCATTTT.

About this clone: At the DNA level, this CDR3 is encoded by other sequences in the same sample as well. The chain links TRBV5-1 to TRBJ2-3, with unresolved D. Germline lookup yields CDR1 SGHRS and CDR2 YFSETQ. V lost 4 bases, J lost 6 bases, and 6 bases lay in between. The CDR3 has 11 residues. The CDR3 bases are TGCGCCAGCAGCCTCGAGGATACGCAGTATTTT. Protein: CASSLEDTQYF.

The chain combines TRBV6-6 with TRBJ1-4; 8 bases line up with TRBD1. The CDR3 runs to 16 residues. Unmatched junction bases numbered 7, after V lost 7 bases and J lost 0 bases. Per germline, CDR1 MNHNY and CDR2 SVGAGI (reference sequence). Written as DNA, the CDR3 is TGTGCCAGCAACTCCCACAGGGGGACAACTAATGAAAAACTGTTTTTT. This gives the protein CASNSHRGTTNEKLFF.